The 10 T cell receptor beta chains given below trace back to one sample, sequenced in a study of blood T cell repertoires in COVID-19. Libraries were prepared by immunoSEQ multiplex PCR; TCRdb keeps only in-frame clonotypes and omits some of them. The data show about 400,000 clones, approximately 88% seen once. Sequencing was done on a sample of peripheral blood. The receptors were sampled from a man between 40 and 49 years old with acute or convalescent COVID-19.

The DNA for the CDR3 is TGTGCCAGCAGCTTGTGGACAGGGGGCTCCGGAAACACCATATATTTT. It encodes CASSLWTGGSGNTIYF. The rearrangement joins TRBV9 to TRBJ1-3, with TRBD1 matching 11 bases. Germline trimming cut 4 bases from V and 4 bases from J; bases unmatched to any gene: 7. Germline-derived CDR1 and CDR2 are SGDLS and YYNGEE. This CDR3 is 16 amino acids long.

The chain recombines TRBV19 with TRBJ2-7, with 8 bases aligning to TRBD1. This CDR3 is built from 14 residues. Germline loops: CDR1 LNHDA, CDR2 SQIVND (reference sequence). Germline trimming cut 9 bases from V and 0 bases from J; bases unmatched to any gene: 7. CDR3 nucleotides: TGTGCCAGCAGGTCAGGGGGCATCTCCTACGAGCAGTACTTC. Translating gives CASRSGGISYEQYF.

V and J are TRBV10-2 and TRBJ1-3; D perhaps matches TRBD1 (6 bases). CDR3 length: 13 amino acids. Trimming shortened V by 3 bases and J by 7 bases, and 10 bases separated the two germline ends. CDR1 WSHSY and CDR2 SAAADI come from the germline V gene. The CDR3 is CASSEYRANTIYF. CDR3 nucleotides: TGCGCCAGCAGTGAATACAGGGCGAACACCATATATTTT.

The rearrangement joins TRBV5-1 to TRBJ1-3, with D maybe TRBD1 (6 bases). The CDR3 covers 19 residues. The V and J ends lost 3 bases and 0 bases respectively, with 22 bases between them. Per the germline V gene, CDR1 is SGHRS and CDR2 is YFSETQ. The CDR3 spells CASSSEPQGVLGSGNTIYF. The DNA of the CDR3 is TGCGCCAGCAGCTCCGAACCACAGGGTGTCCTCGGCTCTGGAAACACCATATATTTT.

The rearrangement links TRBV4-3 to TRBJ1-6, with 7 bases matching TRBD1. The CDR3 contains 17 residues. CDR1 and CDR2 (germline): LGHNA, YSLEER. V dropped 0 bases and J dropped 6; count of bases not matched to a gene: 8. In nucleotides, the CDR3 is TGCGCCAGCAGCCAAGATGATCCGGCAGGGGGTAATTCACCCCTCCACTTT. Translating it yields CASSQDDPAGGNSPLHF.

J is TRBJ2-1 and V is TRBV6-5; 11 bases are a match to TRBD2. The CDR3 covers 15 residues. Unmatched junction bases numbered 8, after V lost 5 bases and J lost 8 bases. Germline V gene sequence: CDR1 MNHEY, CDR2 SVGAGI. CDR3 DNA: TGTGCCAGCAGTAAACCGACTAGCGGGGCTTATGAGCAGTTCTTC. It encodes CASSKPTSGAYEQFF.

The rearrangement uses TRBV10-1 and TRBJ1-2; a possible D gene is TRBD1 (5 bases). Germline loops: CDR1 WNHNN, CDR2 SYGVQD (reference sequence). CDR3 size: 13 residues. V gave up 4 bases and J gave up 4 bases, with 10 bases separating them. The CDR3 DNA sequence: TGCGCCAGCAGTGCATCAGGGTCCTATGGCTACACCTTC. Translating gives CASSASGSYGYTF.

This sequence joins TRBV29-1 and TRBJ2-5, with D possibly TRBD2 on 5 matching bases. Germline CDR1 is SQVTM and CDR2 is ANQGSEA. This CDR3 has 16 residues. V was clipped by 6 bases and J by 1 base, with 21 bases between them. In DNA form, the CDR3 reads TGCAGCGTGGACTCCGGCAAAACTAGTCCCCAAGAGACCCAGTACTTC. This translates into CSVDSGKTSPQETQYF. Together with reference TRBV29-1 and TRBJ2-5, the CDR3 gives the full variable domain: SAVISQKPSRDICQRGTSLTIQCQVDSQVTMMFWYRQQPGQSLTLIATANQGSEATYESGFVIDKFPISRPNLTFSTLTVSNMSPEDSSIYLCSVDSGKTSPQETQYFGPGTRLLVL.

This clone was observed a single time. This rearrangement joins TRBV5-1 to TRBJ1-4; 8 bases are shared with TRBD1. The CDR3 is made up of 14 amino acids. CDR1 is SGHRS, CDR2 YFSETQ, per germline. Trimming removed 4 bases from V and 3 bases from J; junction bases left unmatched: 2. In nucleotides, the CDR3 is TGCGCCAGCAGCCGGGGACAGGCTAATGAAAAACTGTTTTTT. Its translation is CASSRGQANEKLFF.

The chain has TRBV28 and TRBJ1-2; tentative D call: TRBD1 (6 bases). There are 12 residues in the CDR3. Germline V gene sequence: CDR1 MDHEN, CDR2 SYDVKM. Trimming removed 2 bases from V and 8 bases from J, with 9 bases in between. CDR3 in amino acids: CASSLLQGGYTF. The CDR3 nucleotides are TGTGCCAGCAGTTTACTACAGGGAGGCTACACCTTC.